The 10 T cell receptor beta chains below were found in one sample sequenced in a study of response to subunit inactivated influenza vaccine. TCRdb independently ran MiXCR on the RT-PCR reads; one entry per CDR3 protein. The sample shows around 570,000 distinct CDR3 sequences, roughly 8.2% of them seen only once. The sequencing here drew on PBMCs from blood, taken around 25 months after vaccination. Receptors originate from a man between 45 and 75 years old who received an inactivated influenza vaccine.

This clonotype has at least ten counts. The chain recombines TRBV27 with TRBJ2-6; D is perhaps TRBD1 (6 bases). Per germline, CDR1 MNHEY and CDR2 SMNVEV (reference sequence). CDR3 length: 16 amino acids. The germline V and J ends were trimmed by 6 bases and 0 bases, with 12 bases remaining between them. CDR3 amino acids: CASSWTAPSGANVLTF. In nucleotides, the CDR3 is TGTGCCAGCAGCTGGACAGCCCCCTCTGGGGCCAACGTCCTGACTTTC.

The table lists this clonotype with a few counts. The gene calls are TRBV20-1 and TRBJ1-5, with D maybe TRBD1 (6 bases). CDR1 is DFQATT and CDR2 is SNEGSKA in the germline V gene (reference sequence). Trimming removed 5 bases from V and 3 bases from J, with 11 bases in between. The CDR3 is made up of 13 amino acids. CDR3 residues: CSALTGDNQPQHF. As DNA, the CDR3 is TGCAGTGCTCTGACAGGAGACAATCAGCCCCAGCATTTT.

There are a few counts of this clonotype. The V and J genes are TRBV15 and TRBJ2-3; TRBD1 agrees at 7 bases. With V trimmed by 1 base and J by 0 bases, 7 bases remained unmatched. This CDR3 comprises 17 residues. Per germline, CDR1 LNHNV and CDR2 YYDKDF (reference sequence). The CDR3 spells CATSRVWYRGSTDTQYF. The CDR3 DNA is TGTGCCACCAGCAGAGTGTGGTACAGGGGTAGCACAGATACGCAGTATTTT.

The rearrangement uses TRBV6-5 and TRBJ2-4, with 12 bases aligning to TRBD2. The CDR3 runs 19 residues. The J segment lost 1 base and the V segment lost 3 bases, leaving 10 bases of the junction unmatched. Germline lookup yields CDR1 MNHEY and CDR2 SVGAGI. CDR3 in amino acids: CASSYPGLAGREAKNIQYF. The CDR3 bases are TGTGCCAGCAGTTATCCGGGACTAGCGGGTAGGGAGGCCAAAAACATTCAGTACTTC.

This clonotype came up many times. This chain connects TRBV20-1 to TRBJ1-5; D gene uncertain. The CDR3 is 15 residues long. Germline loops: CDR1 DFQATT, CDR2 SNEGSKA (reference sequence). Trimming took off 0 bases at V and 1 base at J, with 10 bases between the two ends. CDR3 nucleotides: TGCAGTGCTAGAGATTTTGGGCGGAGCAATCAGCCCCAGCATTTT. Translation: CSARDFGRSNQPQHF.

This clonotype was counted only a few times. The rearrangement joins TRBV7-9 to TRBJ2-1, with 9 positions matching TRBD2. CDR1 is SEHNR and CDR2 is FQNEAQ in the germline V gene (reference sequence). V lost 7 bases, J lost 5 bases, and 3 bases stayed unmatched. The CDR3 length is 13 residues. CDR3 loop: CASKTSGNNEQFF. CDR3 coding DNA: TGTGCCAGCAAGACTAGCGGAAACAATGAGCAGTTCTTC.

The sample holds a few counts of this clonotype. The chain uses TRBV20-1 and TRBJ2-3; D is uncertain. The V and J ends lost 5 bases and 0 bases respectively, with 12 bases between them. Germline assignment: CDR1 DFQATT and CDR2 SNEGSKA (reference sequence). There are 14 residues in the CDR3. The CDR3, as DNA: TGCAGTGCTCCCAACTCCCTAAGCACAGATACGCAGTATTTT. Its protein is CSAPNSLSTDTQYF.

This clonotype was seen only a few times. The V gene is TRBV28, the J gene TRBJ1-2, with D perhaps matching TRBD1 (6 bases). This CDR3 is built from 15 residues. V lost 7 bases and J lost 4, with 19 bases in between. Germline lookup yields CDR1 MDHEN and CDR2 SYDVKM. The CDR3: CASTTMAGAGYGYTF. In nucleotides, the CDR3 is TGTGCCAGCACAACAATGGCAGGGGCAGGCTATGGCTACACCTTC.

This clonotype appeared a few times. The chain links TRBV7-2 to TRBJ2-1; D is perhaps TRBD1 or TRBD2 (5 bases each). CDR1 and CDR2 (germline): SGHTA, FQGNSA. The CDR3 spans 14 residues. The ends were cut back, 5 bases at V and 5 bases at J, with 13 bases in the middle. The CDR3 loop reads CASSLVRENNEQFF. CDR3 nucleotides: TGTGCCAGCAGCCTGGTCAGGGAGAACAATGAGCAGTTCTTC.

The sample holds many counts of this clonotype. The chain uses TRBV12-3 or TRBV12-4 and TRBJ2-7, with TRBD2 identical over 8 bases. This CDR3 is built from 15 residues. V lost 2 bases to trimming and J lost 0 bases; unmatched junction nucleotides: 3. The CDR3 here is CASSLSSGSSYEQYF. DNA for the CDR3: TGTGCCAGCAGTTTATCTAGCGGGTCCTCCTACGAGCAGTACTTC.